This note documents a single T cell receptor beta chain sequence. Its target is not known. These data come from a study of T cell repertoires and Cas9 in healthy adults. General study results and limits: SpCas9-reactive effector T cells were reportedly restrained in vitro by SpCas9-reactive regulatory T cells.

Only in-frame clones appear in the TCRdb table, and some are missing; sequencing was by immunoSEQ multiplex PCR. Counted here are more than 20,000 clones, around 92% occurring once; the ten biggest clones make up 0.84%. Germline V lookup: CDR1 LNHDA, CDR2 SQIVND (reference sequence). This CDR3 contains 15 residues. The V segment lost 3 bases and the J segment 1 base; nucleotides outside the gene matches: 4. The V gene is TRBV19, the J gene TRBJ2-3; TRBD1 matches at 7 bases. The receptor comes from a human donor in good health. Material for sequencing was CD4+ effector T cells (CD127+, CD25-, CD137-, CD154-) from PBMCs; culture status not recorded. The CDR3 loop is CASSIEGARTDTQYF. For the CDR3, the DNA is TGTGCCAGTAGTATTGAGGGGGCCCGCACAGATACGCAGTATTTT.